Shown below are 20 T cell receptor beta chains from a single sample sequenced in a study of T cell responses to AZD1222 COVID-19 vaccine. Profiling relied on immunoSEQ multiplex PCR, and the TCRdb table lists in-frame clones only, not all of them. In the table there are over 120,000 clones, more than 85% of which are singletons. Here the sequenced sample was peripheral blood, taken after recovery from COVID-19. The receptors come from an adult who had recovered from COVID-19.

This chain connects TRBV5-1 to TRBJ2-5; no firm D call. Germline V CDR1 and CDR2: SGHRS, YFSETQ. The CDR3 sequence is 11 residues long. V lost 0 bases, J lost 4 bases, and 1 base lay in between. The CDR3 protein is CASSLAETQYF. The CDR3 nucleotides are TGCGCCAGCAGCTTGGCAGAGACCCAGTACTTC.

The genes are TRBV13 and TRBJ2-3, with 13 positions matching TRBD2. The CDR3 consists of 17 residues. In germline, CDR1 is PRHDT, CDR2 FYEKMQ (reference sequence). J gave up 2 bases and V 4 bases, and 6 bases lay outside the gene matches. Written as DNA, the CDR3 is TGTGCCAGCAGCTCCGGGACTAGCGGGAAGTTCACAGATACGCAGTATTTT. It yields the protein CASSSGTSGKFTDTQYF. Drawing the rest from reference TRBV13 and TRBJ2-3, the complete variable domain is AAGVIQSPRHLIKEKRETATLKCYPIPRHDTVYWYQQGPGQDPQFLISFYEKMQSDKGSIPDRFSAQQFSDYHSELNMSSLELGDSALYFCASSSGTSGKFTDTQYFGPGTRLTVL.

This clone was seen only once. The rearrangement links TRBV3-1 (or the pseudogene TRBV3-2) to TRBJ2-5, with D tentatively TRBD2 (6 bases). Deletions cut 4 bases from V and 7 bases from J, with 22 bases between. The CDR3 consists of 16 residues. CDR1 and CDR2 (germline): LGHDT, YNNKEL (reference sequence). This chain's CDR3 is CASSPPAVVQGGTQYF. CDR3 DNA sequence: TGTGCCAGCAGCCCTCCCGCGGTGGTCCAGGGAGGGACCCAGTACTTC.

The CDR3 loop reads CASSVGQDELQPQHF. CDR3 nucleotides: TGTGCCAGCAGCGTCGGACAGGACGAACTTCAGCCCCAGCATTTT. This chain links TRBV9 with TRBJ1-5, with 7 bases fitting TRBD1. The CDR3 is made up of 15 amino acids. After removal of 2 bases from V and 6 bases from J, the junction contained 8 bases not matched to a gene. Germline lookup yields CDR1 SGDLS and CDR2 YYNGEE.

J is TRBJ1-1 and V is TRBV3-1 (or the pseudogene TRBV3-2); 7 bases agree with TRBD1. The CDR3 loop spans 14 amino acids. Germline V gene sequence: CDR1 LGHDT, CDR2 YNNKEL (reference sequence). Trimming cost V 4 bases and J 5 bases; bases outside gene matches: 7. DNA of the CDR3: TGTGCCAGCAGCCTGGGGACAGACGGGACTGAAGCTTTCTTT. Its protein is CASSLGTDGTEAFF.

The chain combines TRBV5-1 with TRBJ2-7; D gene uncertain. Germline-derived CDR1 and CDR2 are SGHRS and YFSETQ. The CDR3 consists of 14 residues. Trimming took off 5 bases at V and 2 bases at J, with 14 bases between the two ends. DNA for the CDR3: TGCGCCAGCAGTTTAGGGCTAGATACCTACGAGCAGTACTTC. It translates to CASSLGLDTYEQYF.

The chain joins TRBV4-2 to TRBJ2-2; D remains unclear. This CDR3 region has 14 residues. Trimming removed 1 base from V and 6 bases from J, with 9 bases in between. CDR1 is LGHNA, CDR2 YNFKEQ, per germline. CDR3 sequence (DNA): TGTGCCAGCAGCCAAGTTAGTAACGCCGGGGAGCTGTTTTTT. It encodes CASSQVSNAGELFF.

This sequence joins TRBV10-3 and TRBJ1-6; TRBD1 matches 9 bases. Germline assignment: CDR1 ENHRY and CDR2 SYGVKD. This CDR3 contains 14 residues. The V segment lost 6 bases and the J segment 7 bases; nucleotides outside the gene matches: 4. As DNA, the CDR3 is TGTGCCATCAGGCCGGGACAGGGCAATTCACCCCTCCACTTT. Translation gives CAIRPGQGNSPLHF.

The CDR3 spells CASSSQGSGQPQHF. Written as DNA, the CDR3 is TGTGCCAGCAGCTCCCAGGGATCGGGGCAGCCCCAGCATTTT. The chain combines TRBV28 with TRBJ1-5; D possibly corresponds to TRBD1 (5 bases). Trimming removed 6 bases from V and 7 bases from J, with 16 bases in between. This CDR3 comprises 14 residues. CDR1 is MDHEN, CDR2 SYDVKM, per germline.

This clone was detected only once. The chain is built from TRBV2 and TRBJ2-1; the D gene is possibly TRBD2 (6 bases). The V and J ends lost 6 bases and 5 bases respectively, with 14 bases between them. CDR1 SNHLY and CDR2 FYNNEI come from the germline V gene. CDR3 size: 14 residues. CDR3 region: CASSVTRNNNEQFF. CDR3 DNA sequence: TGTGCCAGCAGCGTGACTAGAAATAACAATGAGCAGTTCTTC.

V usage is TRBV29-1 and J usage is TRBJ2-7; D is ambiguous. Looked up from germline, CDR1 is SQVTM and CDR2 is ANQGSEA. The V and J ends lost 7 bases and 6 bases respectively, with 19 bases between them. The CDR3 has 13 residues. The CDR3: CSASGWRPSEQYF. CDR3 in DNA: TGCAGCGCATCCGGGTGGCGGCCCTCCGAGCAGTACTTC.

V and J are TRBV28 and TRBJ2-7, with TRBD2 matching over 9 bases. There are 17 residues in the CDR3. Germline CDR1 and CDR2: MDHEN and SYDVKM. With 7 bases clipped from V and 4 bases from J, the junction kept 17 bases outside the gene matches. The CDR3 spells CASTSWSSPSGRYEQYF. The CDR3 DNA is TGTGCCAGCACTTCTTGGTCCAGCCCAAGCGGGAGGTACGAGCAGTACTTC.

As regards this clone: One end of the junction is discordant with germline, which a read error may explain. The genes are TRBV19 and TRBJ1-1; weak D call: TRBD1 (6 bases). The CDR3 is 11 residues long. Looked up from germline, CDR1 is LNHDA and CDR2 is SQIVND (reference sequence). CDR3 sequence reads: CASSMGGQAFF. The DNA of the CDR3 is TGTGCTAGTAGTATGGGGGGGCAAGCTTTCTTT.

CDR3 nucleotides: TGTGCCTGGTTGAAAGTGGGTAATGAAAAACTGTTTTTT. As protein: CAWLKVGNEKLFF. This chain links TRBV30 with TRBJ1-4; D is undetermined. Per germline, CDR1 GTSNPN and CDR2 SVGIG (reference sequence). V lost 5 bases and J 4 bases, leaving 11 bases between the germline ends. This CDR3 spans 13 amino acids. Looking up the rest from reference TRBV30 and TRBJ1-4 gives the full variable domain: SQTIHQWPATLVQPVGSPLSLECTVEGTSNPNLYWYRQAAGRGLQLLFYSVGIGQISSEVPQNLSASRPQDRQFILSSKKLLLSDSGFYLCAWLKVGNEKLFFGSGTQLSVL.

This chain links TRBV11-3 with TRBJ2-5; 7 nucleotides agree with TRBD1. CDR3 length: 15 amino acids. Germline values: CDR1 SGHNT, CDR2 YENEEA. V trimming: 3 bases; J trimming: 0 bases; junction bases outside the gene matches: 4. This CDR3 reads CASSFGDSYQETQYF. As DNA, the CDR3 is TGTGCCAGCAGCTTCGGGGACAGTTACCAAGAGACCCAGTACTTC.

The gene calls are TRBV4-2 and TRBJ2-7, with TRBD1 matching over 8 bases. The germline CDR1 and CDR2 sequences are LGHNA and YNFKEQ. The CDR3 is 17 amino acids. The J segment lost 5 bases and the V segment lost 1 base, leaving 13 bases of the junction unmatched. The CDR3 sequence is CASSQGTWGQAWDEQYF. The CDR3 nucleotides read TGTGCCAGCAGCCAAGGGACATGGGGACAGGCGTGGGACGAGCAGTACTTC.

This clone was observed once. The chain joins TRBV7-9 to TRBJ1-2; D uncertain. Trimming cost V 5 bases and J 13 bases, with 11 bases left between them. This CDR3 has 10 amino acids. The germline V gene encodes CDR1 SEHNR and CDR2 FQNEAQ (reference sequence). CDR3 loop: CASSPNGVTF. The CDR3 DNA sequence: TGTGCCAGCAGCCCGAACGGTGTCACCTTC.

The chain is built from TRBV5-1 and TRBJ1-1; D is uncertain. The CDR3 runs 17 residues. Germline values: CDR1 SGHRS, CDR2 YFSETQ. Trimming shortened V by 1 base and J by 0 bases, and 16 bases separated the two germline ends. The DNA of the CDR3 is TGCGCCAGCAGCTTGACCGGGAGTAGGTCCTTGAACACTGAAGCTTTCTTT. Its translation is CASSLTGSRSLNTEAFF.

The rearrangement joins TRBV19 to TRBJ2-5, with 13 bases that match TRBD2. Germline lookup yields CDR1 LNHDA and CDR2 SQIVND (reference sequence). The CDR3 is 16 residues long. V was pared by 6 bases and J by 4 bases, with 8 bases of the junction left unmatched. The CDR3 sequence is CASSVRGLAGRETQYF. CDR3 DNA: TGTGCCAGTAGCGTGCGGGGACTAGCGGGAAGAGAGACCCAGTACTTC.

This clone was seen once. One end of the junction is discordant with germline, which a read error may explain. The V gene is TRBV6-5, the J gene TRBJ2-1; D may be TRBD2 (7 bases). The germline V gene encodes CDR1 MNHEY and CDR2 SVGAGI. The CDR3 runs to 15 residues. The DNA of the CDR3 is TGTGCCGGCAGGGGTTCGCGGGAGTTCTACAATGAGCAGTTCTTC. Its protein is CAGRGSREFYNEQFF.